Listed below are T cell receptor beta chains from one sample, sequenced in a study of shared clonotypes between healthy human individuals. The protocol was immunoSEQ multiplex PCR, while the TCRdb copy is restricted to in-frame clones and leaves out a portion. The sample shows about 460,000 clones, 60% to 80% of them seen only once. Sequenced input: PBMCs. Receptors originate from a woman aged 40 to 50 in good health. Some clones in this sample may be carry-over from other donors' samples. Each CDR3 is given with its conserved first and last residue. A D gene is named only where the DNA matches it firmly. The size entry is marked missing in some rows and otherwise reads once, few, many or a size class.

j_call | v_call | clone_size | d_call | cdr3_aa | cdr3_nt
TRBJ2-7 | TRBV7-7 | few | NA | CASSSAGSYEQYF | TGTGCTAGCAGCTCCGCGGGGAGCTACGAGCAGTACTTC
TRBJ1-1 | TRBV7-9 | NA | TRBD1 | CASSQGQGAEEYTEAFF | TGTGCCAGCAGCCAGGGACAGGGAGCGGAGGAATACACTGAAGCTTTCTTT
TRBJ1-1 | TRBV7-6 | many | NA | CASSPTGLNTEAFF | TGTGCCAGCAGCCCGACAGGCCTGAACACTGAAGCTTTCTTT
TRBJ2-3 | TRBV6-1 | NA | NA | CASSEVPTDTQYF | TGTGCCAGCAGTGAAGTCCCCACAGATACGCAGTATTTT
TRBJ2-7 | TRBV6-5 | once | TRBD2 | CATKGLAVTYEQYF | TGTGCCACCAAGGGACTAGCGGTGACCTACGAGCAGTACTTC
TRBJ1-1 | TRBV6-5 | few | NA | CASSYSIGGTEAFF | TGTGCCAGCAGTTACTCGATTGGGGGCACTGAAGCTTTCTTT
TRBJ2-1 | TRBV15 | NA | NA | CATSRDIYNEQFF | TGTGCCACCAGCAGGGACATCTACAATGAGCAGTTCTTC
TRBJ1-1 | TRBV25-1 | NA | NA | CASSRAGSAEAFF | TGTGCCAGCAGTAGGGCGGGGAGCGCTGAAGCTTTCTTT
TRBJ2-7 | TRBV19 | NA | TRBD1 | CASSIETGGHYEQYF | TGTGCCAGTAGTATAGAGACAGGGGGACACTACGAGCAGTACTTC
TRBJ2-7 | TRBV29-1 | NA | TRBD1 | CRPGQGVLEQYF | TGCCGACCGGGACAGGGTGTTCTCGAGCAGTACTTC
TRBJ2-1 | TRBV7-3 | NA | TRBD2 | CASSPTSGYNEQFF | TGTGCCAGCAGCCCGACTAGCGGTTACAATGAGCAGTTCTTC
TRBJ2-6 | TRBV27 | NA | NA | CASSSDRLSGANVLTF | TGTGCCAGCAGTTCGGACCGATTATCTGGGGCCAACGTCCTGACTTTC
TRBJ2-3 | TRBV30 | NA | NA | CAWSGGSETDTQYF | TGTGCCTGGAGTGGGGGTAGTGAGACAGATACGCAGTATTTT
TRBJ2-7 | TRBV6-5 | once | TRBD2 | CASSTSGTSYEQYF | TGTGCCAGCAGTACTAGCGGGACCTCCTACGAGCAGTACTTC
TRBJ1-4 | TRBV28 | once | NA | CASSLGGNYEKLFF | TGTGCCAGCAGTTTAGGGGGGAATTATGAAAAACTGTTTTTT
TRBJ2-7 | TRBV29-1 | many | TRBD1 | CSAERTGKSPYEQYF | TGCAGCGCGGAAAGGACAGGGAAGAGCCCCTACGAGCAGTACTTC
TRBJ1-4 | TRBV28 | NA | NA | CAVGWLVSNEKLFF | TGTGCCGTTGGGTGGCTTGTCTCTAATGAAAAACTGTTTTTT
TRBJ2-7 | TRBV4-1 | NA | TRBD2 | CASSQGEVGLLSYEQYF | TGCGCCAGCAGCCAGGGGGAGGTGGGACTACTCTCCTACGAGCAGTACTTC
TRBJ2-6 | TRBV27 | NA | NA | CASRRNFGGDSSGANVLTF | TGTGCCAGCAGACGTAATTTTGGCGGGGACTCCTCTGGGGCCAACGTCCTGACTTTC
TRBJ1-1 | TRBV23-1 | once | NA | CASSQSGRNTEAFF | TGCGCCAGCAGTCAATCCGGAAGGAACACTGAAGCTTTCTTT
TRBJ1-1 | TRBV28 | NA | NA | CASSSGGLSTEAFF | TGTGCCAGCAGTTCCGGGGGCCTGAGCACTGAAGCTTTCTTT
TRBJ2-2 | TRBV21-1 | NA | NA | CAIPRVGGTGELFF | TGTGCCATCCCTAGGGTAGGGGGCACCGGGGAGCTGTTTTTT
TRBJ1-2 | TRBV9 | many | TRBD1 | CASSVGTGPYGYTF | TGTGCCAGCAGCGTAGGGACAGGCCCCTATGGCTACACCTTC
TRBJ1-1 | TRBV7-9 | NA | TRBD1 | CASSPGTGGLGTEAFF | TGTGCCAGCAGCCCCGGGACAGGGGGCCTCGGCACTGAAGCTTTCTTT
TRBJ2-6 | TRBV6-1 | many | TRBD1 | CASSETGSGANVLTF | TGTGCCAGCAGTGAGACAGGGTCTGGGGCCAACGTCCTGACTTTC